A selection of T cell receptor beta chains follows, all from one sample in a study of beta chain features in type 1 diabetes. This table comes from immunoSEQ multiplex PCR, and its TCRdb copy is limited to in-frame clones, with some not included. The data hold 100,000 to 150,000 clones, with approximately 15% observed a single time. Material: central memory CD4+ T cells from blood. These receptors were obtained from a man aged 18 to 35 with type 1 diabetes. Both conserved end residues are part of each CDR3. The D gene is left open where the match is weak. Clone size is stated in some rows and not others, as once, few, many or a class when expanded.

J: TRBJ2-7; D: .; size: many; V: TRBV18; DNA: TGTGCCAGCTCACCACGGGTAGGACAGTTGTCCTACGAGCAGTACTTC; CDR3: CASSPRVGQLSYEQYF
J: TRBJ1-5; D: .; size: .; V: TRBV29-1; DNA: TGCAGCGTCAAAACGGGGGCCGGCTATAGCAATCAGCCCCAGCATTTT; CDR3: CSVKTGAGYSNQPQHF
J: TRBJ1-5; D: .; size: many; V: TRBV23-1; DNA: TGCGCCAGCAGTCAATCAAACCCACATAGCAATCAGCCCCAGCATTTT; CDR3: CASSQSNPHSNQPQHF
J: TRBJ2-3; D: .; size: few; V: TRBV30; DNA: TGTGCCTGGAGTCCACTTCTCCAGCGGAGCACAGATACGCAGTATTTT; CDR3: CAWSPLLQRSTDTQYF
J: TRBJ1-2; D: .; size: .; V: TRBV18; DNA: TGTTCCAGCTCACCCCTCCCTCAGGGCCCCTATGGCTACACCTTC; CDR3: CSSSPLPQGPYGYTF
J: TRBJ2-1; D: TRBD1; size: .; V: TRBV28; DNA: TGTGCCAGCACCCCGGGGACAGGGGCGTACAATGAGCAGTTCTTC; CDR3: CASTPGTGAYNEQFF
J: TRBJ2-3; D: .; size: .; V: TRBV5-1; DNA: TGCGCCAGCAGCTTGGGACACACAGATACGCAGTATTTT; CDR3: CASSLGHTDTQYF
J: TRBJ2-5; D: TRBD2; size: .; V: TRBV7-6; DNA: TGTGCCAGCAGTCTTAAAGCGGGAGGGGTGGAGACCCAGTACTTC; CDR3: CASSLKAGGVETQYF
J: TRBJ1-4; D: .; size: few; V: TRBV30; DNA: TGTGCCTGGAGTGTGAATGACGAAAAACTGTTTTTT; CDR3: CAWSVNDEKLFF
J: TRBJ2-1; D: .; size: .; V: TRBV6-1; DNA: TGTGCCAGTGTGTCCTTTTTCTCCTACAATGAGCAGTTCTTC; CDR3: CASVSFFSYNEQFF
J: TRBJ2-3; D: TRBD2; size: few; V: TRBV29-1; DNA: TGCAGCTATGGACTAGCTACAGATACGCAGTATTTT; CDR3: CSYGLATDTQYF
J: TRBJ1-2; D: .; size: .; V: TRBV30; DNA: TGTGCCTGGAGTTGGCCCGGCCGGGACGGGGGCCCCTATGGCTACACCTTC; CDR3: CAWSWPGRDGGPYGYTF